This is a list of T cell receptor beta chains from one sample in a study of CD8 T cells in ankylosing spondylitis. TCRdb redid the calling of the 5' RACE reads with MiXCR, one entry per CDR3 protein. The sample contains under 450,000 distinct CDR3 sequences, about a sixth of which appear only once. The sample was blood, either unsorted or a sorted T cell fraction (not recorded which). These receptors were collected from a male donor with ankylosing spondylitis. Both conserved end residues are part of each CDR3. A D gene is named only where the DNA matches it firmly. The size field is filled for only some rows; it gives once, few, many or a size class.

D	V	J	size	CDR3	DNA
NA	TRBV11-2	TRBJ2-3	few	CASSLAAISTDTQYF	TGTGCCAGCAGCTTAGCCGCGATTAGCACAGATACGCAGTATTTT
TRBD1	TRBV5-1	TRBJ2-1	NA	CASSTDRGRDEQFF	TGCGCCAGCAGCACGGACAGGGGGAGGGATGAGCAGTTCTTC
TRBD1	TRBV20-1	TRBJ1-5	few	CSASPQGGNQPQHF	TGCAGTGCTAGCCCACAGGGGGGTAATCAGCCCCAGCATTTT
NA	TRBV4-1	TRBJ2-7	few	CASSHTAFYEQYF	TGCGCCAGCAGCCACACAGCGTTTTACGAGCAGTACTTC
NA	TRBV20-1	TRBJ1-2	many	CSAPPPGHGYTF	TGCAGTGCCCCACCACCCGGCCATGGCTACACCTTC
NA	TRBV29-1	TRBJ1-2	few	CSVEDLHGNYGYTF	TGCAGCGTTGAAGATCTTCACGGGAACTATGGCTACACCTTC
NA	TRBV11-3	TRBJ2-1	NA	CASSLAGLGKNEQFF	TGTGCCAGCAGCTTAGCGGGTCTAGGGAAGAATGAGCAGTTCTTC
TRBD1	TRBV10-1	TRBJ2-7	NA	CASGDSPYEQYF	TGCGCCAGCGGGGACAGTCCCTACGAGCAGTACTTC
NA	TRBV11-2	TRBJ2-3	few	CASSPTPKDTQYF	TGTGCCAGCAGCCCAACACCAAAGGATACGCAGTATTTT
TRBD1	TRBV5-1	TRBJ1-2	NA	CASRTGEGYGYTF	TGCGCCAGCCGGACAGGGGAAGGCTATGGCTACACCTTC